This T cell receptor beta chain was sequenced for a study of T cells in Graves' hyperthyroidism and ophthalmopathy. Trimming took 3 bases from V and 4 from J; bases not matched to a gene: 8. This CDR3 comprises 15 residues. The V gene's germline CDR1 is DFQATT and CDR2 SNEGSKA (reference sequence). This clonotype has a handful of counts. The TCR beta CDR3 regions underwent amplification using RNA transcripts as the source. A set of HTBI primers served as the primers for a first-round RT-PCR of the TCR CDR3. One entry per CDR3 protein results from TCRdb running MiXCR on the multiplex PCR reads. Seen here are about 400,000 distinct CDR3 sequences, 11% to 15% observed once, and the top ten hold over 25%.

Sequenced material: blood. The genes are TRBV20-1 and TRBJ2-3; 9 bases fit TRBD2. The sequence derives from a man aged 45-65 years with Graves' ophthalmopathy. Here the CDR3 DNA reads TGCAGTGCTAGCTTCCCTAGCGGGAACCCAGATACGCAGTATTTT. Amino acids: CSASFPSGNPDTQYF.